A selection of T cell receptor beta chains follows, all from one sample in a study of blood T cell repertoires in COVID-19. Clones were read by immunoSEQ multiplex PCR, and TCRdb kept only the in-frame ones, dropping some. The sample yields 35,000 to 50,000 clones, 69% seen once. Sequenced sample: peripheral blood. All receptors derive from an older man with acute or convalescent COVID-19. Each CDR3 is given with its conserved first and last residue. A D gene is named only where the DNA matches it firmly. Not every row has a clone size; where given, it reads once, few, many or a size class.

CDR3aa,CDR3nt,abundance,j_gene,d_gene,v_gene
CASSPSGGNTEAFF,TGTGCCAGCTCACCCTCCGGGGGGAACACTGAAGCTTTCTTT,.,TRBJ1-1,.,TRBV18
CASSLEVRRAETQYF,TGTGCCAGCAGCTTAGAGGTCCGGAGGGCGGAGACCCAGTACTTC,.,TRBJ2-5,.,TRBV7-2
CASSRQTSTDTQYF,TGTGCCAGCAGTCGACAGACTAGCACAGATACGCAGTATTTT,.,TRBJ2-3,.,TRBV2
CASSPGVFPDTQYF,TGTGCCAGCAGCCCGGGGGTTTTCCCAGATACGCAGTATTTT,.,TRBJ2-3,.,TRBV11-3
CASSKHTGAGANVLTF,TGTGCCAGCAGCAAACATACAGGGGCTGGGGCCAACGTCCTGACTTTC,once,TRBJ2-6,TRBD1,TRBV7-8
CASSARGYGYTF,TGTGCCAGCAGTGCCCGGGGTTATGGCTACACCTTC,few,TRBJ1-2,.,TRBV6-6
CASSFGTGELFF,TGTGCCAGCAGTTTCGGCACCGGGGAGCTGTTTTTT,few,TRBJ2-2,.,TRBV12-3/TRBV12-4
CASSLSWQGGEKLFF,TGTGCCAGCAGTTTATCGTGGCAGGGAGGGGAAAAACTGTTTTTT,.,TRBJ1-4,.,TRBV27
CASSLVEGEGSPLHF,TGCGCCAGCAGCTTGGTTGAGGGGGAAGGTTCACCCCTCCACTTT,.,TRBJ1-6,.,TRBV5-1
CASSLGQANSPLHF,TGTGCCAGCAGCTTGGGACAGGCAAATTCACCCCTCCACTTT,.,TRBJ1-6,TRBD1,TRBV11-2
CSVERGGNSEAFF,TGCAGCGTTGAGAGGGGGGGCAACTCTGAAGCTTTCTTT,.,TRBJ1-1,.,TRBV29-1
CASSRQGWGTNYGYTF,TGTGCCAGCAGTCGACAGGGTTGGGGAACTAACTATGGCTACACCTTC,.,TRBJ1-2,TRBD1,TRBV6-6
CATSRTQGFAFF,TGTGCCACCAGCAGAACACAGGGTTTTGCTTTCTTT,.,TRBJ1-1,.,TRBV15
CASSQGAGYSNQPQHF,TGTGCCAGCAGCCAAGGGGCGGGGTATAGCAATCAGCCCCAGCATTTT,.,TRBJ1-5,.,TRBV3-1/TRBV3-2
CASSLLQRGETGELFF,TGTGCCAGCAGCTTGTTGCAGCGGGGCGAGACCGGGGAGCTGTTTTTT,.,TRBJ2-2,TRBD2,TRBV5-6
CASSGPQGSGANVLTF,TGTGCCAGCAGCGGACCACAGGGATCCGGGGCCAACGTCCTGACTTTC,.,TRBJ2-6,.,TRBV9
CASSSVTETNYGYTF,TGTGCCAGCAGTTCTGTGACAGAGACGAACTATGGCTACACCTTC,.,TRBJ1-2,.,TRBV11-3
CASSMVENTEAFF,TGTGCCAGTAGTATGGTAGAGAACACTGAAGCTTTCTTT,few,TRBJ1-1,.,TRBV19
CASSESEQVLNYGYTF,TGCGCCAGCAGTGAGTCGGAACAGGTTCTTAACTATGGCTACACCTTC,.,TRBJ1-2,.,TRBV10-2
CASSQDATVNIQYF,TGTGCCAGCAGCCAAGATGCGACAGTAAACATTCAGTACTTC,.,TRBJ2-4,.,TRBV14
CATTGGGQGKNSPLHF,TGTGCCACCACCGGGGGGGGACAGGGTAAAAATTCACCCCTCCACTTT,.,TRBJ1-6,TRBD1,TRBV4-2
CASSEGWLADQLF,TGTGCCAGCAGCGAGGGATGGCTAGCCGACCAGCTCTTC,few,TRBJ2-1,.,TRBV7-9
CASSETANTEAFF,TGTGCCAGCAGTGAGACAGCTAACACTGAAGCTTTCTTT,.,TRBJ1-1,.,TRBV6-6
CASSAQGNTEAFF,TGTGCCAGCAGCGCCCAGGGGAACACTGAAGCTTTCTTT,.,TRBJ1-1,.,TRBV9
CAIRPDLSGRSPNEQFF,TGTGCCATCAGGCCCGACCTTAGCGGGAGGTCCCCCAATGAGCAGTTCTTC,.,TRBJ2-1,TRBD2,TRBV10-3
CASSGGQTRRAFF,TGTGCCAGCAGTGGGGGACAGACCCGCCGGGCTTTCTTT,.,TRBJ1-1,TRBD1,TRBV12-3/TRBV12-4